This T cell receptor beta chain was captured by sequencing in a study of blood T cell repertoires in COVID-19. Between the trimmed V and J ends, which lost 1 base and 3 bases, there was a span of 10 bases. The CDR3 is 15 amino acids. Germline CDR1 is SGHTA and CDR2 is FQGNSA. Produced via immunoSEQ multiplex PCR; TCRdb's table is partial and in-frame only. The sample shows approximately 190,000 clones, 82% of them seen only once. This clone appeared a single time. This receptor was identified in a woman aged 55 to 70 with COVID-19, enrolled during active disease. Sequencing was performed on peripheral blood. V usage is TRBV7-2 and J usage is TRBJ1-3; D perhaps matches TRBD1 (6 bases). The CDR3 nucleotides are TGTGCCAGCAGCTTAGACAGGGTGGTTGGAAACACCATATATTTT. It codes for CASSLDRVVGNTIYF.